This T cell receptor (beta chain) is drawn from a study of blood T cell repertoires in COVID-19. Across the study: Acute and convalescent COVID-19 samples came from the United States, Italy and Spain. The analysed material was cDNA or gDNA that came from T cells, B-cell-depleted T cells, or PBMCs.

Germline V gene lookup returns CDR1 SGHRS and CDR2 YFSETQ. V lost 4 bases and J lost 0; bases outside the gene matches: 9. This CDR3 spans 18 amino acids. Authors' methods: Researchers report that nucleated cell counts were estimated from reference gene primer amplification. Measured with immunoSEQ multiplex PCR; TCRdb has only the in-frame clones, and not every one. That table is the source of V, J and clone size, and D and trimming were worked out from the DNA. The sample lists 45,000 to 65,000 clones, approximately 80% seen once, with under 15% in the top ten. The chain carries TRBV5-1 and TRBJ2-5; TRBD2 agrees at 13 bases. The sequenced material came from peripheral blood. The TCR sequence derives from a woman older than 75 with acute or convalescent COVID-19. The CDR3 region has the DNA TGCGCCAGCAGCCCGAGGACTAGCGGGGGCACGTACCAAGAGACCCAGTACTTC. It specifies CASSPRTSGGTYQETQYF.